These T cell receptor beta chains were read from a single sample in a study of cytomegalovirus exposure and HLA in healthy donors. Sequenced by immunoSEQ multiplex PCR; TCRdb stores in-frame clones only, minus some. Its clone listing holds about 160,000 clones. The sample was PBMCs. The receptors shown here come from a woman aged 55-70 years in good health and CMV-seronegative. Each CDR3 is given with its conserved first and last residue. Each record gives: J gene, D gene, V gene, CDR3 DNA, CDR3 protein. A D gene is named only where the DNA matches it firmly.

TRBJ1-5,NA,TRBV19,TGTGCCAGTAGTAACAGGGCGGCCAATCAGCCCCAGCATTTT,CASSNRAANQPQHF
TRBJ1-5,NA,TRBV15,TGTGCCACCGACGCCGGGACTACCCAAATTAGCAATCAGCCCCAGCATTTT,CATDAGTTQISNQPQHF
TRBJ2-7,TRBD2,TRBV10-3,TGTGCCACGGCGGATAGTAGCGGGAGTACCTACGAGCAGTACTTC,CATADSSGSTYEQYF
TRBJ1-2,NA,TRBV7-9,TGTGCCAGCAGCTTGGGAGCTAACTATGGCTACACCTTC,CASSLGANYGYTF
TRBJ2-1,TRBD2,TRBV27,TGTGCCAGCAGTGGATCGGGACTAGCAGAAGATGAGCAGTTCTTC,CASSGSGLAEDEQFF
TRBJ1-2,NA,TRBV6-4,TGTGCCAGCAGTCCCGCGGGGAATTATGGCTACACCTTC,CASSPAGNYGYTF
TRBJ2-3,NA,TRBV27,TGTGCCAGCGGAACTCAGGGGCTAGGCACAGATACGCAGTATTTT,CASGTQGLGTDTQYF
TRBJ2-1,NA,TRBV11-2,TGTGCCAGCAGAATTGCGGGAGATCGAGGGGGGCAGTTCTTC,CASRIAGDRGGQFF
TRBJ1-5,NA,TRBV27,TGTGCCAGCAGTTTACTGGGGCCAGCCTATTCGTGGGACAATCAGCCCCAGCATTTT,CASSLLGPAYSWDNQPQHF
TRBJ2-1,NA,TRBV7-9,TGTGCCAGCAGCTGGGAGATGGTGGCCAATGAGCAGTTCTTC,CASSWEMVANEQFF
TRBJ2-1,TRBD2,TRBV2,TGTGCCAGCAGCTTTACTAGCGGGAATGAGCAGTTCTTC,CASSFTSGNEQFF
TRBJ1-2,NA,TRBV14,TGTGCCAGCAGCCACAGGATTAACTATGGCTACACCTTC,CASSHRINYGYTF
TRBJ2-7,TRBD1,TRBV7-2,TGTGCCAGCAGCTTTCAACAGGGGGCGCGGTACGAGCAGTACTTC,CASSFQQGARYEQYF
TRBJ1-1,NA,TRBV5-4,TGTGCCAGCAGCTTGGCCCAACAGGGTGAGCCTGAAGCTTTCTTT,CASSLAQQGEPEAFF
TRBJ2-1,TRBD2,TRBV9,TGTGCCAGCAGCCCCCGTCACGGGGGGGTCTCCTACAATGAGCAGTTCTTC,CASSPRHGGVSYNEQFF
TRBJ2-7,TRBD1,TRBV14,TGTGCCAGCAGCCCAGGGGGTTTAGGAGCCAACGAGCAGTACTTC,CASSPGGLGANEQYF
TRBJ1-1,NA,TRBV2,TGTGCCAGCAGTGAGTACAGGGACACTGAAGCTTTCTTT,CASSEYRDTEAFF